What follows describes a single T cell receptor (beta chain). Its specificity is not known. TCRdb re-analysed the reads in MiXCR, keeping a single row per CDR3 protein. The table lists 750,000 to 900,000 distinct CDR3 sequences, about 28% of them singletons. The data belong to a study of T cell repertoires in cytomegalovirus infection. V lost 5 bases and J 9 bases, leaving 11 bases between the germline ends. The V gene's germline CDR1 is MNHEY and CDR2 SVGEGT. There are 12 residues in the CDR3. Study results and limitations: HLA-C-restricted CMV clonotypes gave the most frequent clonotype in two of eight donors.

The receptor was derived from a human donor in good health (CMV status not recorded). Some clones in this sample may be carry-over from other donors' samples. V is TRBV6-2 or TRBV6-3 and J is TRBJ1-5, with D hard to call. Specimen: cultured CD8+ T cells from PBMCs, collected from culture after CMV antigen stimulation. CDR3 coding DNA: TGTGCCAGCAGTGATTATATTGGGCCCCAGCATTTT. Amino acids: CASSDYIGPQHF.